A selection of T cell receptor beta chains follows, all from one sample in a study of technical replicates of blood from a handful of donors. Profiling relied on immunoSEQ multiplex PCR, and the TCRdb table lists in-frame clones only, not all of them. Here the sample spans tens of thousands of clones, under 95% being singletons. The sample consisted of T cells isolated from PBMCs. Receptors were obtained from a human donor in good health. CDR3s include the opening cysteine and the closing phenylalanine or tryptophan. A D gene is named only where the DNA matches it firmly. The size entry is marked missing in some rows and otherwise reads once, few, many or a size class.

CDR3 | DNA | V | D | size | J
CASSRGYQETQYF | TGTGCCAGCAGCCGGGGGTACCAAGAGACCCAGTACTTC | TRBV7-8 | - | - | TRBJ2-5
CASSASSNQPQHF | TGCGCCAGCAGCGCTAGTAGCAATCAGCCCCAGCATTTT | TRBV5-1 | - | - | TRBJ1-5
CSVEENGVYLRNGGNEQFF | TGCAGCGTTGAAGAGAATGGGGTTTATTTGCGGAATGGGGGGAATGAGCAGTTCTTC | TRBV29-1 | - | - | TRBJ2-1
CASMGARGNSYEQYF | TGTGCCAGCATGGGCGCCAGGGGAAACTCCTACGAGCAGTACTTC | TRBV6-6 | - | - | TRBJ2-7
CASSLGIDILETQYF | TGTGCCAGCAGCTTGGGGATCGACATCCTTGAGACCCAGTACTTC | TRBV5-4 | - | - | TRBJ2-5
CASSLVKERSNEKLFF | TGTGCCAGCAGCTTGGTAAAGGAGCGCTCTAATGAAAAACTGTTTTTT | TRBV5-6 | - | - | TRBJ1-4
CAWDRSGAAEAFF | TGTGCCTGGGACCGATCAGGGGCCGCTGAAGCTTTCTTT | TRBV30 | - | few | TRBJ1-1
CASSLDSGQGEAFF | TGTGCCAGCAGCTTAGATTCCGGACAGGGGGAAGCTTTCTTT | TRBV11-2 | TRBD1 | few | TRBJ1-1
CASSHKLAGDSYNEQFF | TGTGCCAGCAGCCACAAGCTAGCGGGAGACTCCTACAATGAGCAGTTCTTC | TRBV7-9 | TRBD2 | - | TRBJ2-1
CASSFRDSRSSNQPQHF | TGTGCCAGCAGCTTCCGGGACAGTCGTTCCAGCAATCAGCCCCAGCATTTT | TRBV5-6 | TRBD1 | - | TRBJ1-5
CASSTRTSGYNEQFF | TGTGCCAGCAGCACTCGGACTAGCGGGTACAATGAGCAGTTCTTC | TRBV7-9 | TRBD2 | once | TRBJ2-1
CASRRQGTGEQYF | TGTGCCAGTCGACGTCAGGGAACTGGCGAGCAGTACTTC | TRBV7-2 | - | - | TRBJ2-7
CASSSVATNEKLFF | TGTGCCAGCAGCTCCGTCGCAACTAATGAAAAACTGTTTTTT | TRBV11-3 | - | - | TRBJ1-4
CAWSAGGLGSGNTIYF | TGTGCCTGGAGTGCAGGGGGCCTCGGCTCTGGAAACACCATATATTTT | TRBV30 | TRBD1 | - | TRBJ1-3
CASSPGGLTDTQYF | TGCGCCAGCAGTCCAGGGGGCCTGACAGATACGCAGTATTTT | TRBV5-1 | TRBD1 | - | TRBJ2-3
CASSPREGTEAFF | TGTGCCAGCAGCCCCCGGGAGGGCACTGAAGCTTTCTTT | TRBV7-9 | - | - | TRBJ1-1
CSAIISYEQFF | TGCAGTGCTATAATAAGCTATGAGCAGTTCTTC | TRBV20-1 | - | - | TRBJ2-1
CASSQSSGQPDTEAFF | TGCGCCAGCAGTCAATCGTCCGGACAGCCGGACACTGAAGCTTTCTTT | TRBV23-1 | - | - | TRBJ1-1
CASSQDRDLSDEQYF | TGTGCCAGCAGCCAGGACAGGGATTTAAGCGACGAGCAGTACTTC | TRBV5-4 | TRBD1 | - | TRBJ2-7
CASSEWSGPNTGELFF | TGTGCCAGCAGTGAATGGAGCGGGCCGAACACCGGGGAGCTGTTTTTT | TRBV2 | - | few | TRBJ2-2
CASSQGTSLGMEQYF | TGTGCCAGCAGCCAAGGGACCTCACTAGGAATGGAGCAGTACTTC | TRBV14 | - | - | TRBJ2-7
CASSANLLTSTDTQYF | TGTGCCAGCAGCGCTAACTTACTCACTAGCACAGATACGCAGTATTTT | TRBV7-9 | - | few | TRBJ2-3
CASSQAVTQNTEAFF | TGCGCCAGCAGCCAAGCAGTGACACAGAACACTGAAGCTTTCTTT | TRBV4-1 | - | few | TRBJ1-1
CASSVGATGPIGEKLFF | TGTGCCAGCAGCGTAGGGGCGACAGGGCCAATAGGTGAAAAACTGTTTTTT | TRBV9 | TRBD1 | - | TRBJ1-4
CASRGGTGELFF | TGCGCCAGCAGGGGAGGCACCGGGGAGCTGTTTTTT | TRBV4-1 | - | - | TRBJ2-2
CASSAQGAYEQYF | TGTGCCAGCAGTGCGCAGGGGGCCTACGAGCAGTACTTC | TRBV2 | TRBD1 | - | TRBJ2-7
CASSTGGQPQHF | TGTGCCAGCAGCACGGGGGGACAGCCCCAGCATTTT | TRBV7-9 | - | - | TRBJ1-5
CASSLWTGGNQPQHF | TGCGCCAGCAGCCTTTGGACAGGGGGCAATCAGCCCCAGCATTTT | TRBV4-1 | TRBD1 | - | TRBJ1-5
CASSSVTGSYEQYF | TGTGCCAGCAGCTCAGTCACAGGGTCCTACGAGCAGTACTTC | TRBV5-4 | - | once | TRBJ2-7
CASSLGGLVETQYF | TGTGCCAGCAGCTTGGGGGGACTAGTGGAGACCCAGTACTTC | TRBV5-6 | TRBD2 | - | TRBJ2-5
CASSLDLAGGNEQFF | TGCGCCAGCAGCCTCGATCTAGCGGGAGGGAATGAGCAGTTCTTC | TRBV4-1 | TRBD2 | once | TRBJ2-1
CASSSFPGPGGYEQYF | TGTGCCAGCAGTTCTTTCCCGGGCCCGGGAGGATACGAGCAGTACTTC | TRBV28 | TRBD2 | - | TRBJ2-7
CASSPYAGMNTGELFF | TGCGCCAGCAGCCCTTACGCAGGGATGAACACCGGGGAGCTGTTTTTT | TRBV4-1 | - | - | TRBJ2-2
CASSPGWDRETQYF | TGTGCCAGCAGCCCGGGGTGGGACAGAGAGACCCAGTACTTC | TRBV7-9 | TRBD1 | - | TRBJ2-5
CASSLGGASSYNEQFF | TGCGCCAGCAGCTTAGGGGGGGCTTCGTCCTACAATGAGCAGTTCTTC | TRBV5-1 | - | - | TRBJ2-1
CASSYSSSGAEAFF | TGTGCCAGCAGTTACTCGAGTTCGGGGGCTGAAGCTTTCTTT | TRBV6-5 | - | once | TRBJ1-1
CASSLDGSYEQYF | TGTGCCAGCAGCCTAGACGGTTCCTACGAGCAGTACTTC | TRBV7-6 | - | once | TRBJ2-7
CASRGTRTQETQYF | TGTGCCAGCAGGGGGACTAGAACACAAGAGACCCAGTACTTC | TRBV2 | TRBD2 | - | TRBJ2-5
CASSLRGTAEETQYF | TGTGCCAGCAGCCTCAGAGGTACAGCGGAAGAGACCCAGTACTTC | TRBV16 | - | - | TRBJ2-5
CASKDRATEAFF | TGCGCCAGCAAGGACAGGGCCACTGAAGCTTTCTTT | TRBV5-1 | TRBD1 | once | TRBJ1-1
CASSLSPSEFTEAFF | TGTGCCAGCAGTTTATCTCCTTCGGAGTTCACTGAAGCTTTCTTT | TRBV27 | - | few | TRBJ1-1
CASSLAPYTGGQNTEAFF | TGCGCCAGCAGCTTGGCCCCCTACACAGGGGGCCAAAACACTGAAGCTTTCTTT | TRBV5-1 | TRBD1 | - | TRBJ1-1
CASSPSGITDTQYF | TGTGCCAGCAGCCCATCGGGAATCACAGATACGCAGTATTTT | TRBV7-6 | - | few | TRBJ2-3
CASSQGIIGLTYTDTQYF | TGCGCCAGCAGCCAAGGCATAATAGGACTAACCTACACAGATACGCAGTATTTT | TRBV4-1 | - | - | TRBJ2-3
CGGQIMVGYTF | TGCGGGGGACAGATTATGGTTGGCTACACCTTC | TRBV20-1 | TRBD1 | - | TRBJ1-2
CASEGRASSYEQYF | TGTGCCAGTGAAGGCAGGGCGAGCTCCTACGAGCAGTACTTC | TRBV28 | - | - | TRBJ2-7
CASSPRGLADSYEQYF | TGTGCCAGCAGCCCCCGAGGGCTAGCGGACTCCTACGAGCAGTACTTC | TRBV28 | TRBD2 | - | TRBJ2-7
CASSSTGGGYTF | TGTGCCAGCAGCTCCACAGGGGGTGGCTACACCTTC | TRBV7-9 | TRBD1 | - | TRBJ1-2
CASGLVLTARGDEQFF | TGTGCTAGTGGTTTGGTACTAACAGCGCGGGGCGATGAGCAGTTCTTC | TRBV12-5 | - | - | TRBJ2-1
CASSLETSDWQYF | TGTGCCAGCAGCTTAGAAACATCGGACTGGCAGTACTTC | TRBV11-2 | - | - | TRBJ2-7
CSVEHQRDTEAFF | TGCAGCGTTGAACATCAACGGGACACTGAAGCTTTCTTT | TRBV29-1 | - | - | TRBJ1-1
CATSRGTGNYGYTF | TGTGCCACCAGCAGAGGTACAGGGAACTATGGCTACACCTTC | TRBV15 | - | once | TRBJ1-2
CASGSGGASSFEQFF | TGTGCCAGCGGTAGCGGGGGGGCCTCTTCGTTTGAGCAGTTCTTC | TRBV9 | TRBD2 | - | TRBJ2-1
CASSFPDRGHEQYF | TGTGCCAGCAGCTTCCCGGACAGGGGTCACGAGCAGTACTTC | TRBV11-1 | TRBD1 | - | TRBJ2-7
CASTPSLRQGSFQPQHF | TGTGCCAGTACTCCATCCTTGAGACAGGGTTCATTTCAGCCCCAGCATTTT | TRBV19 | TRBD1 | - | TRBJ1-5
CASSLGPGQGIYGYTF | TGTGCCAGCAGCTTGGGTCCAGGACAGGGGATCTATGGCTACACCTTC | TRBV5-6 | TRBD1 | - | TRBJ1-2
CASSLPGGRIYGYTF | TGCGCCAGCAGCCTCCCAGGGGGAAGGATCTATGGCTACACCTTC | TRBV4-1 | TRBD1 | - | TRBJ1-2
CASSWGHGTGENTGELFF | TGCGCCAGCAGCTGGGGGCATGGGACAGGGGAAAACACCGGGGAGCTGTTTTTT | TRBV5-1 | TRBD1 | - | TRBJ2-2
CASSPRYRDSEETQYF | TGTGCCAGCAGCCCAAGGTACCGGGACTCGGAAGAGACCCAGTACTTC | TRBV11-3 | - | - | TRBJ2-5
CASSDTGTGSGNTIYF | TGCGCCAGCAGTGATACCGGGACAGGGTCTGGAAACACCATATATTTT | TRBV10-1 | TRBD1 | - | TRBJ1-3